Following are 7 T cell receptor beta chains from one sample sequenced in a study of blood T cell repertoires in COVID-19. Using immunoSEQ multiplex PCR, the repertoire was profiled, and TCRdb retains in-frame clones only, with some absent. The sample lists roughly 300,000 clones, 87% occurring once. Sequenced material: peripheral blood. These receptors all come from a woman aged 45-65 years who had recovered from COVID-19.

The V gene is TRBV28, the J gene TRBJ2-3, with a weak D call TRBD1 (6 bases). Trimming took off 6 bases at V and 2 bases at J, with 18 bases between the two ends. The CDR3 extends over 16 amino acids. Germline CDR1 and CDR2: MDHEN and SYDVKM. The DNA of the CDR3 is TGTGCCAGCAGCGGACAGCTCCGCCGAGCCACAGATACGCAGTATTTT. Protein: CASSGQLRRATDTQYF.

The CDR3 is CASSLGQSDGYTF. As DNA, the CDR3 is TGCGCCAGCAGCCTCGGACAGTCGGATGGCTACACCTTC. The chain has TRBV5-1 and TRBJ1-2; D is possibly TRBD1 (6 bases). Per germline, CDR1 SGHRS and CDR2 YFSETQ. This CDR3 has 13 amino acids. The V end was cut by 4 bases, the J end by 6 bases, with 13 bases between.

The chain is built from TRBV7-9 and TRBJ2-7; D not resolved. The better agreement between TRBJ2-1 and the DNA end casts doubt on the J call. This CDR3 spans 15 amino acids. CDR1 is SEHNR, CDR2 FQNEAQ, per germline (reference sequence). The CDR3 loop reads CASSFFGSEPNEQFF. The CDR3 coding sequence is TGTGCCAGCAGCTTTTTCGGCTCGGAGCCGAATGAGCAGTTCTTC.

In nucleotides, the CDR3 is TGTGCCAGCAGCTCGGGTTTGGATCAGCCCCAGCATTTT. Its protein is CASSSGLDQPQHF. The chain carries TRBV7-2 and TRBJ1-5; no reliable D call. The CDR3 covers 13 residues. The germline V gene encodes CDR1 SGHTA and CDR2 FQGNSA. Trimming cost V 4 bases and J 5 bases, with 9 bases left between them.

In this sample, this clone turned up once. The CDR3 protein is CASSPNRETQYF. The CDR3 DNA follows: TGTGCCAGCAGCCCGAACCGGGAGACCCAGTACTTC. This sequence joins TRBV14 and TRBJ2-5; D call uncertain. The germline V gene encodes CDR1 SGHDN and CDR2 FVKESK. The CDR3 length is 12 residues. V was trimmed by 4 bases and J by 5 bases, leaving 8 bases between them.

In DNA, the CDR3 is TGTGCCAGCAGGATCACAGGGGGCAACGAGCAGTACTTC. Its translation is CASRITGGNEQYF. V gene TRBV28 combines with J gene TRBJ2-7, with 9 nucleotides matching TRBD1. The V and J ends lost 6 bases and 5 bases, in that order; junction bases with no gene match: 5. The CDR3 spans 13 residues. In germline, CDR1 is MDHEN, CDR2 SYDVKM.

In its sample, this clone was seen many times. This chain's CDR3 is CASSAGMGQGLSPLHF. DNA for the CDR3: TGTGCCAGCAGTGCCGGGATGGGACAGGGTCTCTCACCCCTCCACTTT. The chain uses TRBV6-1 and TRBJ1-6, with TRBD1 identical over 9 bases. Per germline, CDR1 MNHNS and CDR2 SASEGT. With 4 bases clipped from V and 10 bases from J, the junction kept 11 bases outside the gene matches. The CDR3 runs to 16 residues.